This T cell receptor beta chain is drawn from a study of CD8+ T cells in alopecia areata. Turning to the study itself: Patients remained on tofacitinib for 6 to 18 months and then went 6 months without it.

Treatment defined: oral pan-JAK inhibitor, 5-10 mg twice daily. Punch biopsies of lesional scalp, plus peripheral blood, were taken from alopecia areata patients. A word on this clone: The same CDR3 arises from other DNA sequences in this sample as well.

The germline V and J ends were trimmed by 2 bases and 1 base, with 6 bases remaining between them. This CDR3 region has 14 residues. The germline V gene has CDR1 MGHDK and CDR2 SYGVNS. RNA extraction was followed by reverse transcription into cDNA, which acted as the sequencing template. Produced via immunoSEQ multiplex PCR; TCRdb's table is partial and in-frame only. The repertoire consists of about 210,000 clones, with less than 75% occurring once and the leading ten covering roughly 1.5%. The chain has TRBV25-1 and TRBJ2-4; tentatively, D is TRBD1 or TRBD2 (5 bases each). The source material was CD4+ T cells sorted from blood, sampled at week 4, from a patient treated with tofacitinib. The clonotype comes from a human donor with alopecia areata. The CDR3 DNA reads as TGTGCCAGCAGTGAAGGGGGTGCCAAAAACATTCAGTACTTC. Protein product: CASSEGGAKNIQYF.